Following are 16 T cell receptor beta chains from one sample sequenced in a study of blood T cells in healthy people across ages. For the second PCR, which ran for 7 to 11 cycles, a sample-barcoded 5' primer and a J-beta primer mix were used. TCRdb reprocessed the 5' RACE reads with MiXCR, giving one entry per CDR3 protein. The table shows some 1.5 million distinct CDR3 sequences, with about 30% occurring only once. Sequencing used blood. Source of these receptors: a woman aged 25 to 39 in good health.

The chain recombines TRBV2 with TRBJ2-5; 8 positions match TRBD2. CDR1 and CDR2 from the germline V gene are SNHLY and FYNNEI. Germline trimming cut 2 bases from V and 4 bases from J; bases unmatched to any gene: 3. The CDR3 spans 14 residues. The CDR3 bases are TGTGCCAGCAGTGAAATCCGGGGGGGAGAGACCCAGTACTTC. Its translation is CASSEIRGGETQYF.

On this clonotype: One end of the junction varies from germline; a read error may be responsible. The chain joins TRBV5-1 to TRBJ2-7; the D gene could be TRBD1 or TRBD2 (6 bases each). This CDR3 has 16 amino acids. Germline CDR1 SGHRS, CDR2 YFSETQ. CDR3 residues: CAGSLLASGATYEQYF. The CDR3 DNA sequence: TGCGCCGGCAGCTTGTTGGCGTCGGGGGCCACCTACGAGCAGTACTTC.

This chain uses TRBV9 with TRBJ2-4, with 8 bases fitting TRBD1. The CDR3 consists of 13 residues. The germline CDR1 and CDR2 sequences are SGDLS and YYNGEE. V trimming: 2 bases; J trimming: 8 bases; junction bases outside the gene matches: 3. The CDR3 coding sequence is TGTGCCAGCAGCGTGGGACAGGCGGACATTCAGTACTTC. Amino acid sequence: CASSVGQADIQYF. Full variable domain (outside the CDR3, taken from reference TRBV9 and TRBJ2-4): DSGVTQTPKHLITATGQRVTLRCSPRSGDLSVYWYQQSLDQGLQFLIQYYNGEERAKGNILERFSAQQFPDLHSELNLSSLELGDSALYFCASSVGQADIQYFGAGTRLSVL.

This chain links TRBV9 with TRBJ1-2; D uncertain. The V gene lost 0 bases and the J gene lost 6 bases, with 12 bases spanning the gap. Germline assignment: CDR1 SGDLS and CDR2 YYNGEE. The CDR3 is made up of 14 amino acids. This chain's CDR3 is CASSVVTGSNGYTF. As DNA, the CDR3 is TGTGCCAGCAGCGTAGTGACGGGATCGAATGGCTACACCTTC.

Remarks on this clonotype: A much more abundant neighbour one base away suggests this may be a read error. The chain has TRBV15 and TRBJ2-4; D not certain. CDR1 LNHNV and CDR2 YYDKDF come from the germline V gene (reference sequence). V gave up 2 bases and J gave up 13 bases, with 15 bases separating them. The CDR3 covers 13 residues. The CDR3 reads CATSRLGGEEQYF. Here the CDR3 DNA reads TGTGCCACCAGCAGATTGGGTGGGGAAGAGCAGTACTTC. The variable domain in full, with the rest retrieved from reference TRBV15 and TRBJ2-4, is DAMVIQNPRYQVTQFGKPVTLSCSQTLNHNVMYWYQQKSSQAPKLLFHYYDKDFNNEADTPDNFQSRRPNTSFCFLDIRSPGLGDTAMYLCATSRLGGEEQYFGAGTRLSVL.

A few counts support this clonotype. This chain links TRBV7-2 with TRBJ1-6; tentative D call: TRBD1 (5 bases). The germline V gene has CDR1 SGHTA and CDR2 FQGNSA. The ends were cut back, 8 bases at V and 5 bases at J, with 13 bases in the middle. The CDR3 length is 14 residues. In nucleotides, the CDR3 is TGTGCCAGCGGAGGCGGGGGTCATAATTCACCCCTCCACTTT. This gives the protein CASGGGGHNSPLHF.

This clonotype was detected a few times. The chain employs TRBV7-2 and TRBJ1-1; perhaps TRBD1 as D (6 bases). The V and J ends lost 4 bases and 10 bases respectively, with 13 bases between them. In germline, CDR1 is SGHTA, CDR2 FQGNSA. There are 12 residues in the CDR3. As DNA, the CDR3 is TGTGCCAGCAGCTCACAGGGCTACGGAGCTTTCTTT. This gives the protein CASSSQGYGAFF.

The V call is TRBV2, the J call TRBJ2-3; the D gene is possibly TRBD2 (6 bases). With 4 bases removed from V and 2 bases from J, the gap between germline ends came to 16 bases. This CDR3 region has 16 residues. CDR1 is SNHLY, CDR2 FYNNEI, per germline. CDR3 region: CASSGTGAGITDTQYF. The DNA of the CDR3 is TGTGCCAGCAGTGGAACCGGCGCGGGGATCACAGATACGCAGTATTTT.

This clonotype has only a few counts. The J gene is TRBJ1-6, the V gene TRBV6-6; perhaps TRBD1 as D (6 bases). The CDR3 is made up of 15 amino acids. V lost 2 bases and J 9 bases, leaving 14 bases between the germline ends. Germline assignment: CDR1 MNHNY and CDR2 SVGAGI (reference sequence). The CDR3 reads CASSYAGAKGSPLHF. Here the CDR3 DNA reads TGTGCCAGCAGTTACGCGGGGGCGAAGGGTTCACCCCTCCACTTT.

As regards this clonotype: A much larger clonotype is one base distant, so this may be a read error. The rearrangement uses TRBV6-5 and TRBJ2-4; TRBD2 aligns across 7 bases. The CDR3 sequence is 16 residues long. Germline CDR1 reads MNHEY; CDR2 reads SVGAGI. Trimming at V came to 0 bases and at J to 6 bases, leaving 8 bases not matched to a gene. The CDR3 here is CASSYSINGGGNIQYF. DNA of the CDR3: TGTGCCAGCAGTTACTCGATTAACGGCGGGGGAAACATTCAGTACTTC.

The gene calls are TRBV7-2 and TRBJ2-1, with D tentatively TRBD2 (6 bases). The germline gives CDR1 SGHTA, CDR2 FQGNSA. The CDR3 is 14 amino acids. V was pared by 1 base and J by 8 bases, with 12 bases between. The CDR3 spells CASSLGREVDEQFF. In DNA, the CDR3 is TGTGCCAGCAGCTTAGGCAGGGAGGTCGATGAGCAGTTCTTC.

This clonotype has at least ten counts. This sequence joins TRBV20-1 and TRBJ2-7, with 7 nucleotides matching TRBD1. This CDR3 is 15 amino acids long. The V segment lost 7 bases and the J segment 1 base; nucleotides outside the gene matches: 13. Per the germline V gene, CDR1 is DFQATT and CDR2 is SNEGSKA (reference sequence). CDR3 DNA sequence: TGCAGTGTTTGGTTTGGCCGGGGACAGTCCTACGAGCAGTACTTC. Translating gives CSVWFGRGQSYEQYF.

The gene calls are TRBV20-1 and TRBJ2-3, with 8 bases matching TRBD2. The CDR3 spans 16 residues. Looked up from germline, CDR1 is DFQATT and CDR2 is SNEGSKA (reference sequence). The trim removed 7 bases at V and 2 bases at J, leaving 14 bases unmatched. The CDR3 DNA sequence: TGCAGTGTTGGGCACGGAGCGGGAGCCCTCACAGATACGCAGTATTTT. Protein product: CSVGHGAGALTDTQYF.

This chain joins TRBV6-1 and TRBJ2-5; TRBD2 matches 7 bases. CDR1 and CDR2 (germline): MNHNS, SASEGT. Trimming took 2 bases from V and 5 from J; bases not matched to a gene: 11. The CDR3 runs to 16 residues. CDR3 nucleotide sequence: TGTGCCAGCAGTGAACCCGGGACTAATTTGTGGGAGACCCAGTACTTC. Its protein product is CASSEPGTNLWETQYF.

CDR3 protein: CASSYFRQGRTEAFF. CDR3 sequence (DNA): TGTGCCAGCAGTTACTTCCGACAGGGGCGAACTGAAGCTTTCTTT. The chain is built from TRBV6-2 or TRBV6-3 and TRBJ1-1; TRBD1 agrees at 8 bases. Germline values: CDR1 MNHEY, CDR2 SVGEGT. Trimming at V came to 1 base and at J to 5 bases, leaving 6 bases not matched to a gene. This CDR3 contains 15 residues.

This clonotype was counted between two and nine times. The chain combines TRBV4-1 with TRBJ1-6; a possible D gene is TRBD1 (5 bases). CDR1 is MGHRA, CDR2 YSYEKL, per germline. This CDR3 region has 16 residues. The V and J ends lost 0 bases and 7 bases respectively, with 13 bases between them. CDR3 amino acids: CASSQDIGRVNSPLHF. In nucleotides, the CDR3 is TGCGCCAGCAGCCAAGATATAGGCAGGGTGAATTCACCCCTCCACTTT.